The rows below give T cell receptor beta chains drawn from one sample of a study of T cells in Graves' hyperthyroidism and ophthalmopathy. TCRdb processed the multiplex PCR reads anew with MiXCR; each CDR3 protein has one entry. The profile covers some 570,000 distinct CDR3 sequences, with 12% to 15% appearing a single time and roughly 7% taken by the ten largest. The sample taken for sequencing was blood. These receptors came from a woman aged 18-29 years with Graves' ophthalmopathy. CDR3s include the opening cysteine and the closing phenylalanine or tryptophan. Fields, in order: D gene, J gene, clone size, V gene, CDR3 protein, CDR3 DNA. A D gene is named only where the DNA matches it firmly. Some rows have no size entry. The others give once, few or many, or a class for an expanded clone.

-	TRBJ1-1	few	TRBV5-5	CASSLSDGNTEAFF	TGTGCCAGCAGCTTGTCGGACGGGAACACTGAAGCTTTCTTT
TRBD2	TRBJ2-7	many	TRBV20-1	CSARAGLVLSYEQYF	TGCAGTGCTAGGGCCGGACTAGTCCTCTCCTACGAGCAGTACTTC
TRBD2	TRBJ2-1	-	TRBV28	CASSPGGPPSYNEQFF	TGTGCCAGCAGCCCGGGGGGACCCCCCTCCTACAATGAGCAGTTCTTC
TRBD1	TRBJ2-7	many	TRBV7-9	CASSLSGQVHEQYF	TGTGCCAGCAGCTTGAGCGGACAGGTCCACGAGCAGTACTTC
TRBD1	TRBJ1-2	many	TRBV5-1	CASSLAPGQGAAGGYTF	TGCGCCAGCAGCTTGGCCCCTGGACAGGGGGCGGCGGGTGGCTACACCTTC
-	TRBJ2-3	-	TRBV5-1	CASTPSTGTSRWTSTDTQYF	TGCGCCAGCACCCCGTCGACCGGGACATCGCGTTGGACTAGCACAGATACGCAGTATTTT
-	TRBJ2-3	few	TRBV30	CAWRKSRGAADTQYF	TGTGCCTGGAGAAAATCTAGGGGCGCGGCAGATACGCAGTATTTT
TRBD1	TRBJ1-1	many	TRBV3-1	CASSQAGGGSAEAFF	TGTGCCAGCAGCCAAGCTGGAGGGGGCAGCGCTGAAGCTTTCTTT
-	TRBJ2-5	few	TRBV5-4	CASSPGTDIRETQYF	TGTGCCAGCAGCCCCGGGACTGATATTCGGGAGACCCAGTACTTC
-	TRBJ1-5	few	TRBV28	CASIPGGEYQPQHF	TGTGCCAGCATCCCGGGTGGAGAATATCAGCCCCAGCATTTT
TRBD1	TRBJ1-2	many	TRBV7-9	CASSGTGEGIPYGYTF	TGTGCCAGCAGCGGAACAGGGGAGGGGATCCCCTATGGCTACACCTTC
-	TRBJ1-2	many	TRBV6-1	CASSEQLTAGDYGYTF	TGTGCCAGCAGTGAACAACTCACGGCAGGGGACTATGGCTACACCTTC
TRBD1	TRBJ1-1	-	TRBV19	CASIDRGEAFF	TGTGCCAGTATCGACAGGGGGGAAGCTTTCTTT
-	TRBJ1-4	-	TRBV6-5	CASSYYRGRKLFF	TGTGCCAGCAGTTACTATCGGGGGCGAAAACTGTTTTTT